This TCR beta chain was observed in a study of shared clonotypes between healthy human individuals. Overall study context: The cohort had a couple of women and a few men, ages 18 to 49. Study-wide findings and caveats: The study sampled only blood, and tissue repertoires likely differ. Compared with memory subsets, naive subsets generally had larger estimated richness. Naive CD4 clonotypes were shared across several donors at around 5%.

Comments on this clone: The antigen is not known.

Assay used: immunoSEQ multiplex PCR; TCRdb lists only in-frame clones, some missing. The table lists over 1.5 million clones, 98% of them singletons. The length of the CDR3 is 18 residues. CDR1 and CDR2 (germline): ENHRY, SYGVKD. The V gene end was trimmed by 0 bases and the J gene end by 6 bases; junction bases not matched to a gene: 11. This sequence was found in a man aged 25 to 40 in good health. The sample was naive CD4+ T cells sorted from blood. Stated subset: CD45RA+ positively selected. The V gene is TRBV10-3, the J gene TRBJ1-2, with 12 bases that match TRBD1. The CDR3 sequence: CAISESGQGASVRNGYTF. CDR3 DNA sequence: TGTGCCATCAGTGAGTCGGGACAGGGGGCCTCGGTGCGCAATGGCTACACCTTC.